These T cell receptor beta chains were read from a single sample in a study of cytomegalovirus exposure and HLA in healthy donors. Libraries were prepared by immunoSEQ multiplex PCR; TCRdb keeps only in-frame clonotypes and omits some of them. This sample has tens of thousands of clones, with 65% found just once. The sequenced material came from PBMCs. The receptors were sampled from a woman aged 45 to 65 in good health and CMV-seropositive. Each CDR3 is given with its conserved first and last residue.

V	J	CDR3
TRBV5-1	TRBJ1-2	CASSPSTGFGGYTF
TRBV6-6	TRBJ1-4	CASSYLSGGNEKLFF
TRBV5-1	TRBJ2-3	CASSLDELTDTQYF
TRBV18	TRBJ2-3	CASSPLGTDTQYF
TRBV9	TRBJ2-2	CASSPRGRADTGELFF
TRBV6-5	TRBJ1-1	CASSQKGVNTEAFF
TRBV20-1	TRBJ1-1	CSAKGVEAFF
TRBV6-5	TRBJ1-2	CASTQGWDGYTF
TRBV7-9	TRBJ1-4	CASSLSGATNEKLFF
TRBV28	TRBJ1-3	CASSLTRVGNTIYF
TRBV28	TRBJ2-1	CASSLPHRDNEQFF
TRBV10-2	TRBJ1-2	CASSDAGVDYGYTF
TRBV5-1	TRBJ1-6	CASSPRRPDLDSPLHF
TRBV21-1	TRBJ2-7	CASSNTGTWNPYEQYF
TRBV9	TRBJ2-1	CASSVATGRRIGNEQFF
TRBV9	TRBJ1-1	CASSVAAGRETEAFF
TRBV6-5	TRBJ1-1	CASSYTGTGRQAFF
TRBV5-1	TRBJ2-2	CASRPEGDRFISVNTGELFF
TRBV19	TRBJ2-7	CASSAGTGILEQYF
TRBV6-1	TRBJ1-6	CASSRAGDRGAPLHF
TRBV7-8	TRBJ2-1	CASSLGGRDPKFF
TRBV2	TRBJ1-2	CASSEWDRDRNYGYTF
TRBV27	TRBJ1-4	CASSLDRGIGEKLFF
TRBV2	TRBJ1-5	CASSEGTGGKQPQHF